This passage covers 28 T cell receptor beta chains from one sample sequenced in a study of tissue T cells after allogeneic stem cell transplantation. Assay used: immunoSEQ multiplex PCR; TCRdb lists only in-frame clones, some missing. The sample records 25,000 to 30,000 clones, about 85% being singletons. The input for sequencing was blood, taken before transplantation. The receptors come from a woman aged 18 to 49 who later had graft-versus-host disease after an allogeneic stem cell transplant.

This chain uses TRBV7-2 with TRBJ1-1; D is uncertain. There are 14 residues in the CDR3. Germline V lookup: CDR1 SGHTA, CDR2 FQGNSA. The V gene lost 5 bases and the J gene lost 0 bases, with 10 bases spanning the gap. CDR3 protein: CASSTRGMNTEAFF. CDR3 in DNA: TGTGCCAGCAGCACCAGAGGCATGAACACTGAAGCTTTCTTT.

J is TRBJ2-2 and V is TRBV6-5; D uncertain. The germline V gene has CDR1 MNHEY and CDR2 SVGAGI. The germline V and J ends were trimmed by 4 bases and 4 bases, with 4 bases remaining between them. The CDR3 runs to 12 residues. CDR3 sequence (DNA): TGTGCCAGCAGTTTCCTCACCGGGGAGCTGTTTTTT. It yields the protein CASSFLTGELFF.

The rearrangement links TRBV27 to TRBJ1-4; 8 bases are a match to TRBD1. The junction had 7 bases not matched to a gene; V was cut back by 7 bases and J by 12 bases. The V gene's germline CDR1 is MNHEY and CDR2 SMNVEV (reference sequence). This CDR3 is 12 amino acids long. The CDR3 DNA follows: TGTGCCAGCACCTACACAGGGGGACAACTGTTTTTT. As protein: CASTYTGGQLFF.

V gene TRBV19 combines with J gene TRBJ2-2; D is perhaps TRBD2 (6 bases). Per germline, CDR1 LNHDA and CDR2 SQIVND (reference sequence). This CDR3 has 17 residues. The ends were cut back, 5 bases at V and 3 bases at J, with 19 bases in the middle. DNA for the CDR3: TGTGCCAGTAGTCCCGGCGGCGGGCGGGGATACACCGGGGAGCTGTTTTTT. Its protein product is CASSPGGGRGYTGELFF.

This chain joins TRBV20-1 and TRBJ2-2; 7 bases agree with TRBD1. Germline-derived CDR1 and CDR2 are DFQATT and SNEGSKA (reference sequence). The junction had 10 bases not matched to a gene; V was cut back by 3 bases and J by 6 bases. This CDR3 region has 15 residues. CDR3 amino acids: CSASNDRAPAGELFF. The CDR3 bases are TGCAGTGCTAGTAATGACAGGGCCCCGGCCGGGGAGCTGTTTTTT.

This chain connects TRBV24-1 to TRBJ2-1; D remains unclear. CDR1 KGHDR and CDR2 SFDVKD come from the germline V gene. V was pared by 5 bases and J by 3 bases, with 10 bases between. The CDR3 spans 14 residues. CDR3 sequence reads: CATSGTPDYNEQFF. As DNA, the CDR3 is TGTGCCACCAGTGGTACTCCCGACTACAATGAGCAGTTCTTC.

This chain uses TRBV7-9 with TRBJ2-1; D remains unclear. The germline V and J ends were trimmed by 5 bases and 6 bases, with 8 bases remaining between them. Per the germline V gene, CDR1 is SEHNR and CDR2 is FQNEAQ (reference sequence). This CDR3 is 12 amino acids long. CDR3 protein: CASSIQGNEQFF. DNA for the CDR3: TGTGCCAGCAGCATACAAGGCAATGAGCAGTTCTTC. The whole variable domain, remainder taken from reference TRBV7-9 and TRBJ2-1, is DTGVSQNPRHKITKRGQNVTFRCDPISEHNRLYWYRQTLGQGPEFLTYFQNEAQLEKSRLLSDRFSAERPKGSFSTLEIQRTEQGDSAMYLCASSIQGNEQFFGPGTRLTVL.

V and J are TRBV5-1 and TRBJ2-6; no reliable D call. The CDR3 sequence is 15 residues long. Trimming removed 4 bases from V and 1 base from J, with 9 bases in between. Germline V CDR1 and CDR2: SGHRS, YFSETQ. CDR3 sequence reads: CASSAGESGANVLTF. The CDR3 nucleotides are TGCGCCAGCAGCGCTGGGGAATCTGGGGCCAACGTCCTGACTTTC. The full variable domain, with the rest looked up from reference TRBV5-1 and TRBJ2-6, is KAGVTQTPRYLIKTRGQQVTLSCSPISGHRSVSWYQQTPGQGLQFLFEYFSETQRNKGNFPGRFSGRQFSNSRSEMNVSTLELGDSALYLCASSAGESGANVLTFGAGSRLTVL.

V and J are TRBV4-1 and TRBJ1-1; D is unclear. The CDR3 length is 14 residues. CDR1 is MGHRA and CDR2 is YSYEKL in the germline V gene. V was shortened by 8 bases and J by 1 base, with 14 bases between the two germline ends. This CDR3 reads CASAGPLRNTEAFF. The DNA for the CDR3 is TGCGCCAGCGCCGGGCCCCTGAGGAACACTGAAGCTTTCTTT.

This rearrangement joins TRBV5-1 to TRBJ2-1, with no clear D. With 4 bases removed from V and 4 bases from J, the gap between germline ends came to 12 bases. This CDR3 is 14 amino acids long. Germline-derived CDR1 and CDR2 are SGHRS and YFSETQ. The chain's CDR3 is CASSAQDQYNEQFF. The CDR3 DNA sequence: TGCGCCAGCAGCGCGCAGGACCAGTACAATGAGCAGTTCTTC.

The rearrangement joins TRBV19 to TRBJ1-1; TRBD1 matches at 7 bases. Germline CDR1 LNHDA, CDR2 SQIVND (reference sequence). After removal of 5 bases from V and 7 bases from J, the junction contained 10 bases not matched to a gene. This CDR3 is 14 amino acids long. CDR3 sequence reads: CASSVPGQRFEAFF. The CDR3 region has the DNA TGTGCCAGTAGTGTACCGGGACAGAGATTTGAAGCTTTCTTT.

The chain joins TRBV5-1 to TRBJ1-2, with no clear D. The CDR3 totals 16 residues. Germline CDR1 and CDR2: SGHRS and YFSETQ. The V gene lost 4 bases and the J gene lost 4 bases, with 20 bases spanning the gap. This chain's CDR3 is CASSPDMGSKLYGYTF. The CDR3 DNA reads TGCGCCAGCAGCCCGGATATGGGCAGTAAACTCTATGGCTACACCTTC.

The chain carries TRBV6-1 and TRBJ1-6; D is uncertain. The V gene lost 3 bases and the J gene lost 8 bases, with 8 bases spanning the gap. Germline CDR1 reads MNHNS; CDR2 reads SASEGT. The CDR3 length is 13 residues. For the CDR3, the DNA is TGTGCCAGCAGTGACGAGACCCATTCACCCCTCCACTTT. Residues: CASSDETHSPLHF.

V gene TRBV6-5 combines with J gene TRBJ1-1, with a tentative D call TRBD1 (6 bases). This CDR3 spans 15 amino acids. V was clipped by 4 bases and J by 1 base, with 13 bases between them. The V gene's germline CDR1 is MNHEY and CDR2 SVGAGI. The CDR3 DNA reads TGTGCCAGCAGTTCCCGCCAGGGGAAGAACACTGAAGCTTTCTTT. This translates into CASSSRQGKNTEAFF.

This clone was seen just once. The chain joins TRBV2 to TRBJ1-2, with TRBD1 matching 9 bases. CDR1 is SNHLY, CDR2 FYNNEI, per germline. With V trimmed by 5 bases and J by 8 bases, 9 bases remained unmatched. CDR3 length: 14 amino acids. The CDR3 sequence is CASSSKQGAKGYTF. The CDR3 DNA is TGTGCCAGCAGTTCTAAACAGGGGGCGAAGGGCTACACCTTC.

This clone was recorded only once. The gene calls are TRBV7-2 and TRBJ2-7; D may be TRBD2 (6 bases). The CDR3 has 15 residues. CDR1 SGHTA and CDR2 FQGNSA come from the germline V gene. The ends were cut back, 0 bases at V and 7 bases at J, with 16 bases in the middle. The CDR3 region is CASSLAGGLPREQYF. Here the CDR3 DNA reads TGTGCCAGCAGCTTAGCCGGAGGGCTCCCACGGGAGCAGTACTTC.

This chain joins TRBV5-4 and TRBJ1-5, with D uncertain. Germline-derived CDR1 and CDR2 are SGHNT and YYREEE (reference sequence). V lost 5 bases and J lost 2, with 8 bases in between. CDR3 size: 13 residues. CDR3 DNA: TGTGCCAGCAGTCTCGACGGCAATCAGCCCCAGCATTTT. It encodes CASSLDGNQPQHF. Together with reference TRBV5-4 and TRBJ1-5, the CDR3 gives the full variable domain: ETGVTQSPTHLIKTRGQQVTLRCSSQSGHNTVSWYQQALGQGPQFIFQYYREEENGRGNFPPRFSGLQFPNYSSELNVNALELDDSALYLCASSLDGNQPQHFGDGTRLSIL.

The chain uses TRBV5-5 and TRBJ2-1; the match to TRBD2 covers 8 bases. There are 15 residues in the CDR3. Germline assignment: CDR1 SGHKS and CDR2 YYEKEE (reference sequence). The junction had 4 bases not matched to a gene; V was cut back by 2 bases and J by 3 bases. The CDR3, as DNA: TGTGCCAGCAGCTTAGGACTAGCCGGCTACAATGAGCAGTTCTTC. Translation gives CASSLGLAGYNEQFF.

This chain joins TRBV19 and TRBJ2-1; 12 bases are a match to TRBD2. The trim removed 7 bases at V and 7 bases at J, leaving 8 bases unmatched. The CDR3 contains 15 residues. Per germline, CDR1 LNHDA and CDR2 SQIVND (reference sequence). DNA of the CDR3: TGTGCCAGTACTCCGAGACTAGCGGGAGTAAATGAGCAGTTCTTC. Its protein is CASTPRLAGVNEQFF. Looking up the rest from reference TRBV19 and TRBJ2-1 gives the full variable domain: DGGITQSPKYLFRKEGQNVTLSCEQNLNHDAMYWYRQDPGQGLRLIYYSQIVNDFQKGDIAEGYSVSREKKESFPLTVTSAQKNPTAFYLCASTPRLAGVNEQFFGPGTRLTVL.

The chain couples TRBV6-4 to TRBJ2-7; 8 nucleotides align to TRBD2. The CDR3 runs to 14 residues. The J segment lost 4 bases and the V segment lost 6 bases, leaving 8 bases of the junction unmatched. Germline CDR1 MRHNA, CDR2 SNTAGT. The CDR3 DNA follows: TGTGCCAGCAGCCCAGCGGGAGACGGGTACGAGCAGTACTTC. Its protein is CASSPAGDGYEQYF.

This CDR3 reads CASSPIWTEAFF. The CDR3 DNA is TGTGCCAGCAGCCCTATTTGGACTGAAGCTTTCTTT. The rearrangement uses TRBV6-2 or TRBV6-3 and TRBJ1-1; D gene unclear. This CDR3 has 12 amino acids. Germline V gives CDR1 MNHEY, CDR2 SVGEGT. V was pared by 6 bases and J by 5 bases, with 10 bases between.

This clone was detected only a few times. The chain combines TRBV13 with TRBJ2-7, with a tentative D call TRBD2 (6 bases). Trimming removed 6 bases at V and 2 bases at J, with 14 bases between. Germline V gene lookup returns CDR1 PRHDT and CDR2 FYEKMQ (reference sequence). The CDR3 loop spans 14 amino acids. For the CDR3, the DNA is TGTGCCAGCAGGGAGGGGCGGAGTACCTACGAGCAGTACTTC. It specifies CASREGRSTYEQYF.

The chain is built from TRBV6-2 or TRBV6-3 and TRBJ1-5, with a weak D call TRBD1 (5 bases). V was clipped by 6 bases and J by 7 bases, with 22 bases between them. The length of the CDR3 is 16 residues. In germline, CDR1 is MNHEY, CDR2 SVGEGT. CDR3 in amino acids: CASSPWGGKGSQPQHF. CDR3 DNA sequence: TGTGCCAGCAGCCCCTGGGGGGGGAAAGGGAGCCAGCCCCAGCATTTT.

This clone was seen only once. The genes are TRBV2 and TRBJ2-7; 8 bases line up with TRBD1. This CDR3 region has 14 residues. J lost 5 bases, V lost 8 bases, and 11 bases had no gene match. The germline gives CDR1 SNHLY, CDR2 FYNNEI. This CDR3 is CASRAIGQGHEQYF. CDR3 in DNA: TGTGCCAGCCGTGCTATAGGACAGGGCCACGAGCAGTACTTC.

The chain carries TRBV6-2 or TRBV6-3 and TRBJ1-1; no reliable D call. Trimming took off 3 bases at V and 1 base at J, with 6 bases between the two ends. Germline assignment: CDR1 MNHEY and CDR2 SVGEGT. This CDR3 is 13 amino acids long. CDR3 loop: CASSYGRNTEAFF. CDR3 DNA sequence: TGTGCCAGCAGTTATGGACGGAACACTGAAGCTTTCTTT.

CDR3 nucleotide sequence: TGTGCCAGTAGTGTTCGGGTTGGCACTGAAGCTTTCTTT. Encoded protein: CASSVRVGTEAFF. The gene calls are TRBV19 and TRBJ1-1; D call uncertain. Trimming removed 5 bases at V and 4 bases at J, with 11 bases between. Germline CDR1 is LNHDA and CDR2 is SQIVND (reference sequence). The CDR3 covers 13 residues.

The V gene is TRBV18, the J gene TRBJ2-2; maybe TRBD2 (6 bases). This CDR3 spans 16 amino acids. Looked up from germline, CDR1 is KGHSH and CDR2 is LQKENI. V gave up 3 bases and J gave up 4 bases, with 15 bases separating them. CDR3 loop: CASSPDYRVGTGELFF. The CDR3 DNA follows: TGTGCCAGCTCACCGGACTATAGGGTCGGCACCGGGGAGCTGTTTTTT.

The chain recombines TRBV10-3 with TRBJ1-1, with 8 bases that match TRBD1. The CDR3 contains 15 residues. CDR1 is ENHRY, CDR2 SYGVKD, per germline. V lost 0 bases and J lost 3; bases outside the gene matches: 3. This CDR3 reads CAISESQGADTEAFF. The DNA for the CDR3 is TGTGCCATCAGTGAGTCCCAGGGGGCGGACACTGAAGCTTTCTTT.